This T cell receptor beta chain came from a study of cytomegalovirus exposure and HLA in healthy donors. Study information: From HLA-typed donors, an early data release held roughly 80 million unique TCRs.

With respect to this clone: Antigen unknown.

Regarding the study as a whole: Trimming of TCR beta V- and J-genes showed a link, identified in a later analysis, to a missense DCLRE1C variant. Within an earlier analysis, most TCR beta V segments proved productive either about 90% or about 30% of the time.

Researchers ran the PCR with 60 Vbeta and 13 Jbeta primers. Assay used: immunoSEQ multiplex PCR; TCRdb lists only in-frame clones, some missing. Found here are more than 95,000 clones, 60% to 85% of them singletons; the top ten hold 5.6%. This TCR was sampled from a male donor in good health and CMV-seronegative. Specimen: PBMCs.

The CDR3: CASSWSRNRGWDTIYF. The CDR3 DNA is TGTGCCAGCAGCTGGAGCCGCAACAGGGGCTGGGACACCATATATTTT. This chain connects TRBV7-2 to TRBJ1-3; 7 bases line up with TRBD1. The germline V gene has CDR1 SGHTA and CDR2 FQGNSA. V gave up 4 bases and J gave up 8 bases; unmatched junction bases: 14. The CDR3 covers 16 residues.